These T cell receptor beta chains were read from a single sample in a study of blood T cell repertoires in COVID-19. TCRdb's table, derived via immunoSEQ multiplex PCR, lists solely in-frame clones and lacks some. The sample contains approximately 140,000 clones, roughly 85% of which appear only once. Sequencing used peripheral blood. The receptors derive from a man in his 70s with acute or convalescent COVID-19. Both conserved end residues are part of each CDR3. D genes are given only for firm matches. Expanded clones get a size class; other rows say once, few or many, or leave the size out.

TRBJ2-7,TRBV5-1,.,once,CASSVLDSSYEQYF,TGCGCCAGCAGCGTTCTGGACTCCTCCTACGAGCAGTACTTC
TRBJ2-7,TRBV9,TRBD2,.,CASSPRTSGSYEQYF,TGTGCCAGCAGCCCCCGGACTAGCGGCTCCTACGAGCAGTACTTC
TRBJ2-5,TRBV19,TRBD2,.,CASSPGTSGTQETQYF,TGTGCCAGTAGTCCCGGGACTAGCGGGACCCAAGAGACCCAGTACTTC
TRBJ2-7,TRBV29-1,TRBD1,.,CSVTGTGGYEQYF,TGCAGCGTTACCGGGACAGGGGGCTACGAGCAGTACTTC
TRBJ1-5,TRBV6-2/TRBV6-3,.,.,CASSYMWEPPQHF,TGTGCCAGCAGTTACATGTGGGAGCCGCCCCAGCATTTT
TRBJ2-7,TRBV28,.,.,CASSRTGGRSYEQYF,TGTGCCAGCAGCCGAACCGGAGGGCGGTCCTACGAGCAGTACTTC
TRBJ2-7,TRBV11-3,.,.,CASSLEGLGEQYF,TGTGCCAGCAGCTTAGAGGGCCTCGGCGAGCAGTACTTC
TRBJ1-4,TRBV5-1,.,.,CASSSGALATNEKLFF,TGCGCCAGCAGCTCGGGAGCGCTCGCAACTAATGAAAAACTGTTTTTT
TRBJ2-5,TRBV2,.,.,CASSRWGEETQYF,TGTGCCAGCAGTCGTTGGGGCGAAGAGACCCAGTACTTC
TRBJ2-5,TRBV6-2/TRBV6-3,TRBD2,.,CASSYPSLAGDSETQYF,TGTGCCAGCAGTTACCCGAGCCTAGCGGGAGACTCAGAGACCCAGTACTTC
TRBJ2-3,TRBV28,TRBD2,.,CASSLSSGSVADTQYF,TGTGCCAGCAGTTTATCTAGCGGGAGCGTGGCAGATACGCAGTATTTT
TRBJ1-5,TRBV6-1,TRBD1,.,CASSEPRWTGTLQPQHF,TGTGCCAGCAGTGAACCCCGATGGACAGGGACATTACAGCCCCAGCATTTT
TRBJ2-2,TRBV28,.,.,CASSFRGTGELFF,TGTGCCAGCAGTTTCAGAGGGACCGGGGAGCTGTTTTTT
TRBJ2-1,TRBV5-4,TRBD2,.,CASSLGLAGTLSSYNEQFF,TGTGCCAGCAGCTTGGGACTAGCGGGGACCCTGAGCTCCTACAATGAGCAGTTCTTC
TRBJ1-2,TRBV19,.,few,CASSVRGSYGYTF,TGTGCCAGTAGTGTGAGAGGGAGCTATGGCTACACCTTC
TRBJ1-2,TRBV29-1,TRBD1,.,CSVWTGEGYTF,TGCAGCGTTTGGACAGGGGAAGGCTACACCTTC
TRBJ2-7,TRBV5-6,.,.,CASSSLPYEQYF,TGTGCCAGCAGCTCCCTCCCCTACGAGCAGTACTTC
TRBJ1-5,TRBV5-1,TRBD1,.,CASRDRVNQPQHF,TGCGCCAGCCGGGACAGGGTAAATCAGCCCCAGCATTTT
TRBJ2-1,TRBV29-1,TRBD2,.,CSVVGRQGEIWREGSSYNEQFF,TGCAGCGTTGTGGGCCGACAGGGAGAAATTTGGCGGGAGGGAAGCTCCTACAATGAGCAGTTCTTC
TRBJ2-1,TRBV27,.,.,CASSQTGTSYNEQFF,TGTGCCAGCAGTCAGACAGGAACTTCGTACAATGAGCAGTTCTTC
TRBJ1-2,TRBV19,.,.,CASSIDSGGYGYTF,TGTGCCAGTAGTATAGACAGCGGAGGTTATGGCTACACCTTC
TRBJ2-1,TRBV6-6,.,.,CASSYPASPNEQFF,TGTGCCAGCAGTTACCCCGCGTCCCCCAATGAGCAGTTCTTC